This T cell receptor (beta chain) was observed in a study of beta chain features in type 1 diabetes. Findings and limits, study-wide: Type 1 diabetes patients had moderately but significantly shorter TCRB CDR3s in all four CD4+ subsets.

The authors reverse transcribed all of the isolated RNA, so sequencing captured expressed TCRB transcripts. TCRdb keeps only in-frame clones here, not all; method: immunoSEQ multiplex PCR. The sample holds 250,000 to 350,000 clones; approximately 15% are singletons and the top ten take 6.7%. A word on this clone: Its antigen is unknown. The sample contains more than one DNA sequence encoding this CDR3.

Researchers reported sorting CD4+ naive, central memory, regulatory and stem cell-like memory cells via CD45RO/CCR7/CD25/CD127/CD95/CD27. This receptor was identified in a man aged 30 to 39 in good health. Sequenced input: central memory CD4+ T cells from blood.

The CDR3 DNA reads as TGTGCCAGCAGCTTGATGGGTCAAGAGACCCAGTACTTC. Translating gives CASSLMGQETQYF. The chain combines TRBV5-6 with TRBJ2-5; no clear D gene. V was pared by 1 base and J by 2 bases, with 6 bases between. The CDR3 extends over 13 amino acids. Germline assignment: CDR1 SGHDT and CDR2 YYEEEE.